This T cell receptor (beta chain) was observed in a study of cytotoxic CD8 clonotypes in ibrutinib-treated CLL. V shed 10 bases and J 4 bases; nucleotides not matched to a gene: 14. The CDR3 runs 15 residues. CDR1 MNHEY and CDR2 SMNVEV come from the germline V gene (reference sequence). In this sample, this clone turned up a few times. Profiling relied on immunoSEQ multiplex PCR, and the TCRdb table lists in-frame clones only, not all of them. This table has fewer than 400,000 clones, roughly two thirds appearing once. Specimen: PBMCs, collected after 36 months of ibrutinib treatment. V and J are TRBV27 and TRBJ1-2; TRBD1 aligns across 8 bases. The TCR comes from a human donor with chronic lymphocytic leukemia. CDR3 DNA: TGTGCCATCCCCACACAAGCTGACAGGGGCTATGGCTACACCTTC. Translating it yields CAIPTQADRGYGYTF.